One sample yielded the 9 T cell receptor beta chains listed below, sequenced in a study of a mutant IDH1 vaccine in newly diagnosed glioma (dated by TCRdb to about 2021). These TCRs are of unknown antigen specificity. The time point label corresponds to: week 47, end of study. Each vaccine dose, consisting of 300 ug of a 20-mer mutant IDH1 peptide in Montanide, was administered subcutaneously with topical imiquimod. Library preparation employed the immunoSEQ multiplex PCR assay. Here the immuneACCESS table is served through TCRdb, limited to in-frame sequences with V and J called. Missing clones are a known gap in these copies; in checked studies unresolved V genes cover under half, and the rest lacks a known reason. The sample table records tens of thousands of clones; 82% of these occur just once. Roughly 20% of the sample is taken by the ten largest. The sample in question was PBMCs, obtained from a glioma patient whose treatment included an IDH1 peptide vaccine. The receptors were sampled from a man between 18 and 35 years old with glioma. Some clones in this sample may be carry-over from other donors' samples.

The chain uses TRBV6-6 and TRBJ2-7; D tentatively reads TRBD1 or TRBD2 (5 bases each). The CDR3 is made up of 13 amino acids. V gave up 4 bases and J gave up 9 bases, with 16 bases separating them. Germline V CDR1 and CDR2: MNHNY, SVGAGI (reference sequence). The CDR3: CASSSPGTGGQYF. In DNA, the CDR3 is TGTGCCAGCAGTTCCCCGGGGACCGGCGGGCAGTACTTC.

CDR3: CASRPTGGTDTQYF. CDR3 in DNA: TGTGCCAGCCGGCCGACGGGAGGCACAGATACGCAGTATTTT. This chain joins TRBV6-4 and TRBJ2-3; tentatively, D is TRBD2 (6 bases). V dropped 8 bases and J dropped 1 base, with 13 bases sitting between them. This CDR3 region has 14 residues. The germline V gene has CDR1 MRHNA and CDR2 SNTAGT.

J is TRBJ1-2 and V is TRBV5-4; no definite D call. The CDR3 sequence is 13 residues long. Trimming left V 0 bases short and J 6 bases short, with 9 bases between. Germline assignment: CDR1 SGHNT and CDR2 YYREEE (reference sequence). The CDR3 DNA is TGTGCCAGCAGCTTGGGGGTAGGGAATGGCTACACCTTC. This translates into CASSLGVGNGYTF.

This chain links TRBV4-1 with TRBJ1-1, with 8 bases aligning to TRBD1. The V segment lost 4 bases and the J segment 0 bases; nucleotides outside the gene matches: 13. CDR1 and CDR2 from the germline V gene are MGHRA and YSYEKL. The CDR3 is 18 residues long. The CDR3 bases are TGCGCCAGCAGCCTCGGACAGGGCCAGAGTAGTATGAACACTGAAGCTTTCTTT. Translation gives CASSLGQGQSSMNTEAFF.

Concerning this clone: A junction boundary mismatches the germline segment, possibly from a read error. This chain joins TRBV30 and TRBJ1-4, with D possibly TRBD1 on 6 matching bases. Looked up from germline, CDR1 is GTSNPN and CDR2 is SVGIG (reference sequence). CDR3 length: 12 residues. This chain's CDR3 is CAWSVLHTGISF. The CDR3 DNA is TGTGCCTGGAGTGTACTTCACACAGGGATTAGTTTT.

The genes are TRBV7-2 and TRBJ2-1; D remains unclear. CDR1 SGHTA and CDR2 FQGNSA come from the germline V gene. The CDR3 consists of 12 residues. V lost 5 bases, J lost 8 bases, and 10 bases lay in between. The CDR3, as DNA: TGTGCCAGCAGCCCCGTCTTCTATGAGCAGTTCTTC. It encodes CASSPVFYEQFF.

This chain connects TRBV14 to TRBJ2-7, with TRBD2 matching 7 bases. The J segment lost 1 base and the V segment lost 0 bases, leaving 3 bases of the junction unmatched. Germline V CDR1 and CDR2: SGHDN, FVKESK. The CDR3 runs to 15 residues. The CDR3 here is CASSQDDGGSYEQYF. The DNA of the CDR3 is TGTGCCAGCAGCCAAGATGACGGGGGGTCCTACGAGCAGTACTTC.

By share, this clone ranks as medium-sized. The chain has TRBV4-3 and TRBJ2-7; maybe TRBD1 (5 bases). The ends were cut back, 2 bases at V and 3 bases at J, with 14 bases in the middle. The CDR3 consists of 15 residues. Per the germline V gene, CDR1 is LGHNA and CDR2 is YSLEER. CDR3 nucleotides: TGCGCCAGCAGCCAACAGCTTGACAGCTTCTACGAGCAGTACTTC. Its translation: CASSQQLDSFYEQYF.

The V call is TRBV19, the J call TRBJ2-1; the D is unclear. Germline lookup yields CDR1 LNHDA and CDR2 SQIVND (reference sequence). The V end lost 1 base, the J end lost 6 bases, and 7 bases lay between the germline ends. This CDR3 is built from 13 residues. CDR3 bases: TGTGCCAGTAGTATAGCCCCGCCCAATGAGCAGTTCTTC. Its translation: CASSIAPPNEQFF.